Listed below are T cell receptor beta chains from one sample, sequenced in a study of shared clonotypes between healthy human individuals. Assay used: immunoSEQ multiplex PCR; TCRdb lists only in-frame clones, some missing. This sample has 2 million to 2.5 million clones; just over 90% occur once, and the top ten carry 0.3% to 0.4%. Sequenced input: naive CD4+ T cells from PBMCs. These receptors all come from a man aged 18 to 35 in good health. Some clones in this sample may be carry-over from other donors' samples. The CDR3 runs from the conserved cysteine through the conserved F or W. D genes are given only for firm matches. Clone size is given for some rows only: seen once, a few or many times, or a class if the clone is expanded.

clone_size,j_call,d_call,v_call,cdr3_aa,cdr3_nt
NA,TRBJ2-6,TRBD1,TRBV5-1,CASSSQGGLPGANVLTF,TGCGCCAGCAGCTCACAGGGGGGCCTCCCTGGGGCCAACGTCCTGACTTTC
NA,TRBJ2-5,NA,TRBV6-5,CASSKRETQYF,TGTGCCAGCAGTAAACGCGAGACCCAGTACTTC
NA,TRBJ2-3,NA,TRBV5-1,CASSLDQRVLIDTQYF,TGCGCCAGCAGCTTGGACCAGCGGGTGCTGATCGATACGCAGTATTTT
NA,TRBJ2-7,TRBD1,TRBV7-2,CASSLQGVIRGEQYF,TGTGCCAGCAGCTTACAGGGGGTCATCAGAGGGGAGCAGTACTTC
NA,TRBJ1-2,TRBD1,TRBV29-1,CSVGQGARGYGYTF,TGCAGCGTTGGACAGGGGGCGCGCGGCTATGGCTACACCTTC
NA,TRBJ2-3,NA,TRBV7-3,CASSLTGTSTDTQYF,TGTGCCAGCAGCTTGACCGGGACCTCCACAGATACGCAGTATTTT
NA,TRBJ1-2,TRBD1,TRBV6-1,CASSEGTGPRYGYTF,TGTGCCAGCAGTGAAGGGACAGGGCCGAGGTATGGCTACACCTTC
NA,TRBJ2-7,NA,TRBV4-1,CASSQIEVRLHSVRGEQYF,TGCGCCAGCAGCCAAATCGAGGTCCGCCTACATAGCGTCCGTGGGGAGCAGTACTTC
NA,TRBJ2-3,NA,TRBV18,CASSPISTDTQYF,TGTGCCAGCTCACCTATTAGCACAGATACGCAGTATTTT
NA,TRBJ1-5,TRBD1,TRBV5-8,CASRHRGSNQPQHF,TGTGCCAGCCGTCACAGGGGGAGCAATCAGCCCCAGCATTTT
NA,TRBJ2-7,NA,TRBV19,CASSIPPSTGYTYEQYF,TGTGCCAGTAGTATACCCCCATCGACAGGATACACCTACGAGCAGTACTTC
NA,TRBJ2-2,TRBD2,TRBV5-4,CASRPSGSITGELFF,TGTGCCAGCAGGCCTAGCGGGAGTATTACCGGGGAGCTGTTTTTT
NA,TRBJ1-4,NA,TRBV27,CASSETANEKLFF,TGTGCCAGCAGCGAAACGGCTAATGAAAAACTGTTTTTT
NA,TRBJ2-5,TRBD2,TRBV4-2,CASSQAGTSGRSVETQYF,TGTGCCAGCAGCCAGGCTGGGACTAGCGGGAGGTCGGTAGAGACCCAGTACTTC
NA,TRBJ1-1,TRBD1,TRBV29-1,CSVDTGTGMTEAFF,TGCAGCGTGGATACCGGGACAGGGATGACTGAAGCTTTCTTT
NA,TRBJ1-1,NA,TRBV5-1,CASSLGTSGAVNTEAFF,TGCGCCAGCAGCTTGGGTACTTCCGGGGCGGTAAACACTGAAGCTTTCTTT
NA,TRBJ2-7,NA,TRBV2,CASRFQTYEQYF,TGTGCCAGCAGGTTTCAGACCTACGAGCAGTACTTC
NA,TRBJ1-1,NA,TRBV6-5,CASSYRGTNTEAFF,TGTGCCAGCAGTTACCGAGGAACGAACACTGAAGCTTTCTTT
NA,TRBJ1-2,TRBD1,TRBV5-1,CASSLGGTGANYGYTF,TGCGCCAGCAGCTTGGGGGGGACAGGAGCTAACTATGGCTACACCTTC
NA,TRBJ2-5,NA,TRBV9,CASSYRGGETQYF,TGTGCCAGCAGCTACAGGGGAGGAGAGACCCAGTACTTC
NA,TRBJ2-2,TRBD2,TRBV11-2,CASSRLAGQNTGELFF,TGTGCCAGCAGTCGACTAGCGGGCCAGAACACCGGGGAGCTGTTTTTT
NA,TRBJ2-2,NA,TRBV5-1,CASSLGRGGIHTGELFF,TGCGCCAGCAGCTTGGGTCGTGGGGGTATTCACACCGGGGAGCTGTTTTTT
few,TRBJ1-5,TRBD1,TRBV30,CAWSEGQLNQPQHF,TGTGCCTGGAGCGAGGGACAGCTGAATCAGCCCCAGCATTTT
NA,TRBJ2-1,TRBD2,TRBV7-6,CASSLVSGRVNEQFF,TGTGCCAGCAGCTTAGTTAGCGGGAGAGTCAATGAGCAGTTCTTC
NA,TRBJ1-1,NA,TRBV5-1,CASSLVANLGTEAFF,TGCGCCAGCAGCTTGGTGGCTAACCTGGGCACTGAAGCTTTCTTT
NA,TRBJ2-7,NA,TRBV5-1,CASSFPNSYEQYF,TGCGCCAGCAGCTTCCCGAATTCCTACGAGCAGTACTTC
NA,TRBJ2-1,TRBD1,TRBV5-4,CASSLGGQGNHNEQFF,TGTGCCAGCAGCTTGGGGGGACAGGGGAACCACAATGAGCAGTTCTTC
NA,TRBJ2-2,NA,TRBV4-3,CASSERWAGELFF,TGCGCCAGCAGCGAAAGGTGGGCCGGGGAGCTGTTTTTT
NA,TRBJ2-1,TRBD2,TRBV19,CASRREATSVEQFF,TGTGCCAGTAGGCGGGAGGCCACCTCGGTGGAGCAGTTCTTC
once,TRBJ2-5,TRBD2,TRBV19,CARDPGTSGETQYF,TGTGCCAGGGACCCCGGGACTAGCGGAGAGACCCAGTACTTC
NA,TRBJ2-4,NA,TRBV6-5,CASRDITGDIQYF,TGTGCCAGCAGAGACATAACGGGGGACATTCAGTACTTC
NA,TRBJ2-3,NA,TRBV7-2,CASSYFGRLGQYF,TGTGCCAGCAGCTACTTCGGCAGGTTGGGGCAGTATTTT
few,TRBJ1-1,NA,TRBV21-1,CASSSRVGDEAFF,TGTGCCAGCAGCTCAAGGGTAGGTGATGAAGCTTTCTTT